This T cell receptor beta chain came from a study of blood T cell repertoires in COVID-19. Study information: Acute and convalescent COVID-19 samples came from the United States, Italy and Spain.

Original processing methods: Reference gene primer amplification yielded estimated nucleated cell counts. Only in-frame clones appear in the TCRdb table, and some are missing; sequencing was by immunoSEQ multiplex PCR. V, J and clone size reflect that table, while D and trimming were determined from the DNA. This table has about 350,000 clones, approximately 90% appearing once. The V gene lost 5 bases and the J gene lost 0 bases, with 8 bases spanning the gap. The germline V gene encodes CDR1 LNHDA and CDR2 SQIVND (reference sequence). The CDR3 has 14 amino acids. V and J are TRBV19 and TRBJ1-3; D remains unclear. Sequenced sample: peripheral blood. The TCR sequence derives from a woman younger than 35 who had recovered from COVID-19. CDR3 residues: CASSPGLSGNTIYF. CDR3 DNA: TGTGCCAGTAGTCCAGGCCTCTCTGGAAACACCATATATTTT.